There are a few counts of the clone carrying this TCR beta chain. This entry is derived from a study of blood T cells in healthy people across ages. Study-wide context: T cells yielded about one barcoded beta molecule per two cells through template switching.

Next came a second PCR, run for 7 to 11 cycles, which used a sample-barcoded 5' primer along with a J-beta primer mix. Each cDNA was tagged by a template-switch adaptor containing 12 random nucleotides. MiXCR, applied by TCRdb to the 5' RACE reads, yields one record per CDR3 protein. The sample includes 650,000 to 800,000 distinct CDR3 sequences, 40% to 50% of them seen just once. V was clipped by 3 bases and J by 11 bases, with 13 bases between them. Germline V gene lookup returns CDR1 PRHDT and CDR2 FYEKMQ (reference sequence). CDR3 length: 12 amino acids. The donors, aged roughly 6 to 90, were healthy Caucasians from Russia. Extractions gave at least 5 micrograms of total RNA per sample.

The sample comprised blood. The TCR originated in a man aged 55 to 70 in good health. J is TRBJ2-5 and V is TRBV13, with D tentatively TRBD2 (5 bases). CDR3 nucleotides: TGTGCCAGCAGCTTCGGGGTTGGTGAGCAGTACTTC. This translates into CASSFGVGEQYF.